What follows is one TCR beta chain and its context. The antigen is unknown. The sample belongs to a study of T cell repertoires in ileal Crohn's disease. Germline V gene lookup returns CDR1 SGHNT and CDR2 YENEEA. Trimming removed 3 bases at V and 2 bases at J, with 20 bases between. CDR3 length equals 17 residues. Some clones are missing from TCRdb's copy, which holds only in-frame ones; the method was immunoSEQ multiplex PCR. Here the sample spans tens of thousands of clones, around 90% being singletons. Time point noted: neoterminal ileum biopsy at postoperative endoscopy, about 6 months after surgery. Study outcomes and limitations: High-frequency clones were more common in sorted CD8 than CD4 cells.

The rearrangement links TRBV11-3 to TRBJ2-7, with D tentatively TRBD1 (5 bases). This receptor was obtained from an adult with Crohn's disease. Sequencing input: ileal tissue. CDR3 sequence reads: CASSFLSTGSATYEQYF. The CDR3 DNA is TGTGCCAGCAGCTTCTTATCTACAGGTTCCGCCACCTACGAGCAGTACTTC.